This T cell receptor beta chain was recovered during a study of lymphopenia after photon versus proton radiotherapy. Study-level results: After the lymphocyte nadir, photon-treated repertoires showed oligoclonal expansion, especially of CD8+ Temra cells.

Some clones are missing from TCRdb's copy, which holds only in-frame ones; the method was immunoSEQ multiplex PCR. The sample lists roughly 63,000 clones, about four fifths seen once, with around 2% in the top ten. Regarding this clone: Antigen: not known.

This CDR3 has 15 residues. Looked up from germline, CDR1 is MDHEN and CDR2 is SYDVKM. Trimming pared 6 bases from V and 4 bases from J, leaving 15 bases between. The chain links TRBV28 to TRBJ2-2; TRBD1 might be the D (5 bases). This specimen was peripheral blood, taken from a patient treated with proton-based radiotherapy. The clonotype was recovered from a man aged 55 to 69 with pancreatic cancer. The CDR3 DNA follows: TGTGCCAGCAGACCTTTGGACACCATCACCGGGGAGCTGTTTTTT. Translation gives CASRPLDTITGELFF.